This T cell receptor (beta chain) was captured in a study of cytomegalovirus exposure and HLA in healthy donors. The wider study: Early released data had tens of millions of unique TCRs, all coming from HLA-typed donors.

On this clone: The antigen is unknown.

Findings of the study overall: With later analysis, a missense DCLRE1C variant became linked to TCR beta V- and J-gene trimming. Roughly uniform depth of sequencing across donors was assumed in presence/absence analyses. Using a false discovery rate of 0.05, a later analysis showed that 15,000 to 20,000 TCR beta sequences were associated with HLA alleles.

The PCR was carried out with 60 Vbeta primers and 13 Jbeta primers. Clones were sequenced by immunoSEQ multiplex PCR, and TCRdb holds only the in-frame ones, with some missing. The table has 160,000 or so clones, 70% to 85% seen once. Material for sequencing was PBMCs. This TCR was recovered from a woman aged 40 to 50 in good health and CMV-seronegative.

CDR3 in DNA: TGTGCCAGTAGTATACCCAGCGGGGGGGCCTCAGATACGCAGTATTTT. Amino acid sequence: CASSIPSGGASDTQYF. This chain links TRBV19 with TRBJ2-3; 10 bases are shared with TRBD2. The CDR3 has 16 amino acids. Germline V gene data show CDR1 as LNHDA and CDR2 as SQIVND (reference sequence). The V gene end was trimmed by 2 bases and the J gene end by 4 bases; junction bases not matched to a gene: 6.